The entry below gives a single T cell receptor beta chain sequence along with its context. Losses at the gene ends were 4 bases for V and 6 bases for J; bases not matched to a gene: 4. Germline lookup yields CDR1 SQVTM and CDR2 ANQGSEA. The CDR3 runs to 13 residues. The protocol was immunoSEQ multiplex PCR, while the TCRdb copy is restricted to in-frame clones and leaves out a portion. The profile shows a few hundred thousand clones, 89% of them singletons. The data originate from a study of blood T cell repertoires in COVID-19. About the study: The cDNA or gDNA used as material had been derived from T cells, B-cell-depleted T cells, or PBMCs.

Enrollees, about 18 to 100 years old, lived in approximately 24 US areas. The material sequenced was PBMCs or T cells enriched from blood (not recorded which). J is TRBJ1-4 and V is TRBV29-1, with TRBD1 identical over 8 bases. This clonotype originated in a woman between 40 and 55 years old who had recovered from COVID-19. CDR3 sequence reads: CSVVAGGYEKLFF. The CDR3 DNA is TGCAGCGTTGTTGCAGGGGGCTATGAAAAACTGTTTTTT.